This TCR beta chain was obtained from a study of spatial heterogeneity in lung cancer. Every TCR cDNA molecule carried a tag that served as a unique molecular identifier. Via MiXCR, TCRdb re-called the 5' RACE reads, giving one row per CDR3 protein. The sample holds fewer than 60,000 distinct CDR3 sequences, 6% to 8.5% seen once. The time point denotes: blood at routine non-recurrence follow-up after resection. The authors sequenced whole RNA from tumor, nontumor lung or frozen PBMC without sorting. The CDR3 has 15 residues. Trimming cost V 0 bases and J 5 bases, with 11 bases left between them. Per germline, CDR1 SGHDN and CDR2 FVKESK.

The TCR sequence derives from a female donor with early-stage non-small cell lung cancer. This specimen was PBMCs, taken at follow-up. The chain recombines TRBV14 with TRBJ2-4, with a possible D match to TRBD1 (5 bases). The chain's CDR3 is CASSQDMGRENIQYF. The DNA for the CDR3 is TGTGCCAGCAGCCAAGACATGGGCAGGGAAAACATTCAGTACTTC.